This T cell receptor beta chain originates from a study of STAT5B mutations in CD4+ large granular lymphocyte leukemia. The germline V gene encodes CDR1 LNHDA and CDR2 SQIVND (reference sequence). The germline V and J ends were trimmed by 2 bases and 4 bases, with 16 bases remaining between them. The CDR3 sequence is 16 residues long. Profiling relied on immunoSEQ multiplex PCR, and the TCRdb table lists in-frame clones only, not all of them. The sample consists of 25,000 to 35,000 clones, around 74% of them appearing once. Sequencing was performed on CD4+ T cells from blood buffy coats. The chain combines TRBV19 with TRBJ2-3; perhaps D is TRBD1 or TRBD2 (5 bases each). The clonotype originates from a human donor in good health. The CDR3 protein is CASSIPPGQGPDTQYF. In nucleotides, the CDR3 is TGTGCCAGTAGTATACCCCCTGGCCAGGGACCAGATACGCAGTATTTT.